This T cell receptor (beta chain) was sequenced for a study of T cells after yellow fever vaccination. Background on the study: SMART-Seq v4 Ultra Low Input prepared libraries from low-cell fractions. Notes on the study in general: Post-booster repertoires contained most primary-vaccination clones again (96% CD4, 88% CD8). FACS-sorted repertoires might harbor abundant contaminating clonotypes from the bulk population.

Germline CDR1 is SGHTA and CDR2 is FQGTGA. The CDR3 runs to 16 residues. Trimming pared 0 bases from V and 0 bases from J, leaving 10 bases between. There are a few counts of this clonotype. Its antigen remains unidentified. TCRdb redid the calling of the 5' RACE reads with MiXCR, one entry per CDR3 protein. Among some 600,000 distinct CDR3 sequences listed, 12% were seen once. The chain employs TRBV7-3 and TRBJ2-3, with D unclear. The sample was PBMCs, taken on the day of the yellow fever booster vaccination. The receptor was derived from a young man who received the YFV17D yellow fever vaccine. CDR3 bases: TGTGCCAGCAGCTTAACTCCCTCGGCTAGCACAGATACGCAGTATTTT. Translation: CASSLTPSASTDTQYF.